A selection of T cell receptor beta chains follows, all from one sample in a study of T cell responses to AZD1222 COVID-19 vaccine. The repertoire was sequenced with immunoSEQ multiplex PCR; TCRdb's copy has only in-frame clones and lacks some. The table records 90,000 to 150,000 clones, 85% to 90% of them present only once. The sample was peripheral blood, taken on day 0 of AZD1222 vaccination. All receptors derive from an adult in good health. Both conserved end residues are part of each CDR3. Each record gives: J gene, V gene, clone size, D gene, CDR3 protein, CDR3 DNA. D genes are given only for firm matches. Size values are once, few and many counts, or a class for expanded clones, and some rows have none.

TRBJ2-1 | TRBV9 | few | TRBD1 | CASSVGQGANNEQFF | TGTGCCAGCAGCGTCGGACAGGGGGCTAATAATGAGCAGTTCTTC
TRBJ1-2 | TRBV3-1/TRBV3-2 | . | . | CASSLTPLVNGYTF | TGTGCCAGCAGCCTGACCCCTTTAGTGAATGGCTACACCTTC
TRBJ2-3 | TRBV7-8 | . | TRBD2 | CASSLGLAGTDTQYF | TGTGCCAGCAGCCTGGGACTAGCGGGCACAGATACGCAGTATTTT
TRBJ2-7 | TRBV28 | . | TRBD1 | CASAPGTGGTYEQYF | TGTGCCAGCGCCCCCGGGACAGGGGGGACCTACGAGCAGTACTTC
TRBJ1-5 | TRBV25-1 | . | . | CASSDSRGAIGPQHF | TGTGCCAGCAGTGATTCCCGGGGGGCCATTGGGCCCCAGCATTTT
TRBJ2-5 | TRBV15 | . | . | CATSRIRSGVAWETQYF | TGTGCCACCAGCAGAATAAGATCCGGGGTTGCCTGGGAGACCCAGTACTTC
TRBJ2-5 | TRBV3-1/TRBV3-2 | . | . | CASSQGVSRETQYF | TGTGCCAGCAGCCAGGGAGTGTCTAGAGAGACCCAGTACTTC
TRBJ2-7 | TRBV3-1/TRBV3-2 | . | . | CASSRGAEQYF | TGTGCCAGTTCAAGGGGGGCCGAGCAGTACTTC
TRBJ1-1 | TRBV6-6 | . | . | CASSVNEGRGTEAFF | TGTGCCAGCAGTGTTAATGAGGGGAGGGGCACTGAAGCTTTCTTT
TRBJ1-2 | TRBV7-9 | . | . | CASSFGTYYGYTF | TGTGCCAGCAGCTTCGGGACGTACTATGGCTACACCTTC
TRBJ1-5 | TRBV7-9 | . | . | CASSVGFSNQPQHF | TGTGCCAGCAGCGTGGGATTTAGCAATCAGCCCCAGCATTTT
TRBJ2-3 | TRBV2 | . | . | CASSELLRTDTQYF | TGTGCCAGCAGTGAATTACTACGGACAGATACGCAGTATTTT
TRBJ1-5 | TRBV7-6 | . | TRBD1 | CASSPLGTGSSNQPQHF | TGTGCCAGCAGCCCCCTCGGGACAGGGTCAAGCAATCAGCCCCAGCATTTT